The source of this T cell receptor (beta chain) is a study of T cells in Graves' hyperthyroidism and ophthalmopathy. Study-level background: Before any treatment, at initial diagnosis, peripheral blood was collected.

Study-wide findings and caveats: Blood also showed most of the thyroid clonotypes that were expanded above 0.001.

Graves' hyperthyroidism was deemed stable given no ophthalmopathy progression within 18 months. This clonotype was found a few times. The target antigen is unknown. One junction end does not reproduce the germline sequence, and a read error may be involved. RNA transcripts were the template for amplifying TCR beta CDR3 regions. HTBI primers drove first-round RT-PCR of the TCR CDR3. Each CDR3 protein is one row after TCRdb ran MiXCR on the multiplex PCR reads. This table holds under 350,000 distinct CDR3 sequences, roughly an eighth found once. The TCR originated in a woman aged 40 to 50 with Graves' hyperthyroidism. Sequencing input: blood.

The CDR3 here is CASSPTSGTLNTQYF. The CDR3 bases are TGTGCTAGCAGCCCGACTAGCGGCACCTTAAATACGCAGTATTTT. The rearrangement links TRBV7-7 to TRBJ2-3; TRBD2 matches at 9 bases. Per the germline V gene, CDR1 is SSHAT and CDR2 is FNYEAQ (reference sequence). The CDR3 is 15 residues long. Supplemented by reference TRBV7-7 and TRBJ2-3, the full variable domain reads GAGVSQSPRYKVTKRGQDVTLRCDPISSHATLYWYQQALGQGPEFLTYFNYEAQPDKSGLPSDRFSAERPEGSISTLTIQRTEQRDSAMYRCASSPTSGTLNTQYFGPGTRLTVL.